The 14 T cell receptor beta chains below all came from one sample that was sequenced in a study of identical twins. Using its own MiXCR run on the 5' RACE reads, TCRdb lists one record per CDR3 protein. This table holds under 300,000 distinct CDR3 sequences, around 15% found once. The specimen sequenced was memory (CD45RO+) T cells sorted from blood. The receptors originated from a woman aged 18 to 35 in good health.

J is TRBJ1-5 and V is TRBV19, with 7 bases identical to TRBD1. The J segment lost 5 bases and the V segment lost 5 bases, leaving 6 bases of the junction unmatched. The CDR3 has 14 residues. Per germline, CDR1 LNHDA and CDR2 SQIVND (reference sequence). CDR3 DNA sequence: TGTGCCAGTAGTCTCCAGGGGGGGTATCAGCCCCAGCATTTT. Its protein product is CASSLQGGYQPQHF.

The chain employs TRBV20-1 and TRBJ1-1; perhaps TRBD1 as D (5 bases). Looked up from germline, CDR1 is DFQATT and CDR2 is SNEGSKA (reference sequence). The CDR3 sequence is 10 residues long. V dropped 5 bases and J dropped 8 bases, with 9 bases sitting between them. CDR3 in amino acids: CSAEGREAFF. DNA for the CDR3: TGCAGTGCTGAGGGACGGGAAGCTTTCTTT.

This clonotype was observed a handful of times. The rearrangement uses TRBV9 and TRBJ2-6, with D perhaps being TRBD1 or TRBD2 (5 bases each). The length of the CDR3 is 18 residues. V dropped 0 bases and J dropped 2 bases, with 15 bases sitting between them. CDR1 is SGDLS and CDR2 is YYNGEE in the germline V gene. CDR3: CASSVVGQGPPGANVLTF. CDR3 sequence (DNA): TGTGCCAGCAGCGTAGTAGGGCAGGGACCCCCTGGGGCCAACGTCCTGACTTTC.

This clonotype has a count of ten or more. The V gene is TRBV12-3 or TRBV12-4, the J gene TRBJ2-2, with D perhaps TRBD1 (5 bases). The CDR3 is 14 residues long. V lost 4 bases, J lost 3 bases, and 9 bases lay in between. CDR3 nucleotides: TGTGCCAGCAGTTACACAGGATACACCGGGGAGCTGTTTTTT. It translates to CASSYTGYTGELFF.

V usage is TRBV3-1 and J usage is TRBJ2-7; tentative D call: TRBD2 (7 bases). V was cut by 1 base and J by 4 bases, with 14 bases left in between. CDR1 LGHDT and CDR2 YNNKEL come from the germline V gene (reference sequence). CDR3 length: 15 residues. The CDR3 sequence: CASSQGGGAWYEQYF. The CDR3 nucleotides are TGTGCCAGCAGCCAAGGAGGGGGGGCCTGGTACGAGCAGTACTTC.

In its sample, this clonotype is medium-sized. This sequence joins TRBV24-1 and TRBJ2-1; no clear D. This CDR3 has 12 residues. V lost 2 bases and J 6 bases, leaving 4 bases between the germline ends. The germline gives CDR1 KGHDR, CDR2 SFDVKD. The CDR3 is CATSDSRNEQFF. In nucleotides, the CDR3 is TGTGCCACCAGTGATTCTCGCAATGAGCAGTTCTTC.

The rearrangement links TRBV5-1 to TRBJ2-5; tentatively, D is TRBD1 (6 bases). The CDR3 is made up of 14 amino acids. Germline values: CDR1 SGHRS, CDR2 YFSETQ. The V and J ends lost 3 bases and 0 bases respectively, with 9 bases between them. CDR3 sequence: CASSSGQYQETQYF. In DNA, the CDR3 is TGCGCCAGCAGCTCCGGACAGTACCAAGAGACCCAGTACTTC.

The chain links TRBV20-1 to TRBJ2-3; tentatively, D is TRBD2 (6 bases). The CDR3 covers 16 residues. Germline V CDR1 and CDR2: DFQATT, SNEGSKA (reference sequence). Trimming left V 5 bases short and J 2 bases short, with 20 bases between. CDR3 sequence: CSAPLDWGVNTDTQYF. CDR3 in DNA: TGCAGTGCTCCTCTAGACTGGGGGGTAAACACAGATACGCAGTATTTT.

The genes are TRBV7-6 and TRBJ2-5, with D unresolved. The germline V gene has CDR1 SGHVS and CDR2 FNYEAQ. The CDR3 sequence is 14 residues long. V lost 6 bases and J lost 7, with 18 bases in between. CDR3 protein: CASSNRSRLGTQYF. Written as DNA, the CDR3 is TGTGCCAGCAGTAACCGGTCTAGATTGGGGACCCAGTACTTC. Full variable domain (rest looked up from reference TRBV7-6 and TRBJ2-5): GAGVSQSPRYKVTKRGQDVALRCDPISGHVSLYWYRQALGQGPEFLTYFNYEAQQDKSGLPNDRFSAERPEGSISTLTIQRTEQRDSAMYRCASSNRSRLGTQYFGPGTRLLVL.

The chain recombines TRBV20-1 with TRBJ1-1; 7 bases align to TRBD1. Trimming cost V 0 bases and J 5 bases; bases outside gene matches: 6. The germline CDR1 and CDR2 sequences are DFQATT and SNEGSKA (reference sequence). This CDR3 comprises 14 residues. CDR3 DNA: TGCAGTGCTAGAGATCTAGGGACAGAGACTGAAGCTTTCTTT. Residues: CSARDLGTETEAFF.

This clonotype has a count of ten or more. The chain recombines TRBV20-1 with TRBJ1-1; D may be TRBD1 (6 bases). This CDR3 region has 15 residues. Trimming pared 3 bases from V and 6 bases from J, leaving 20 bases between. Germline CDR1 is DFQATT and CDR2 is SNEGSKA (reference sequence). CDR3 sequence: CSARNHGTGSPEAFF. As DNA, the CDR3 is TGCAGTGCTAGGAACCACGGCACAGGGAGCCCTGAAGCTTTCTTT.

A few counts support this clonotype. An end of the junction does not agree with germline; a read error may underlie this. The gene calls are TRBV20-1 and TRBJ1-4, with TRBD1 matching over 7 bases. Germline lookup yields CDR1 DFQATT and CDR2 SNEGSKA (reference sequence). The CDR3 extends over 14 amino acids. The CDR3 here is CSARIRTGLEKLFF. The CDR3, as DNA: TGCAGTGCTAGAATCCGGACAGGACTTGAAAAACTTTTTTTT.

Worth noting for this clonotype: A junction end diverges from the germline sequence, so it may reflect a read error. The rearrangement joins TRBV20-1 to TRBJ2-1; 8 nucleotides agree with TRBD2. Germline V gene sequence: CDR1 DFQATT, CDR2 SNEGSKA (reference sequence). The CDR3 is 11 amino acids. In nucleotides, the CDR3 is TGTTCGCGGGGGACTAGAATTGAGCAGTTCTTC. Amino acids: CSRGTRIEQFF.

This clonotype was seen at least ten times. The chain is built from TRBV12-5 and TRBJ2-3; D ambiguous. The germline gives CDR1 LGHNT, CDR2 FRNRAP. The CDR3 runs to 12 residues. The germline V and J ends were trimmed by 2 bases and 6 bases, with 6 bases remaining between them. The CDR3 coding sequence is TGTGCTAGTGGTTTGCTGCCCGATACGCAGTATTTT. Encoded protein: CASGLLPDTQYF.